The entry below gives a single T cell receptor (beta chain) sequence along with its context. No antigen is known for it. Adults of Caucasian background living in Nashville, Tennessee made up all donors. A CD45RA+ naive subset and a CD45RA-negative memory subset were split from CD4+ cells. The record originates from a study of shared clonotypes between healthy human individuals. Study outcomes and limitations: Naive CD4 clonotypes overlapped across a handful of donors at approximately 5.3%. When compared with the clonotypes that were shared by all four sorted-subset donors, the non-shared clonotypes turned out to have lower generation probabilities.

J was trimmed by 4 bases and V by 5 bases; bases with no gene match: 7. Germline assignment: CDR1 MDHEN and CDR2 SYDVKM. The CDR3 sequence is 15 residues long. Produced via immunoSEQ multiplex PCR; TCRdb's table is partial and in-frame only. The table records about 2.4 million clones, approximately 94% of them present only once. This chain links TRBV28 with TRBJ2-7; 11 nucleotides match TRBD1. The sequencing sample was made of naive CD4+ T cells from PBMCs. The subset here: CD45RA+ positively selected. This TCR was recovered from a man between 18 and 29 years old in good health. Some clones in this sample may be carry-over from other donors' samples. The CDR3 DNA is TGTGCCAGCAGTACCCGGACAGGGGGCATATACGAGCAGTACTTC. Translating it yields CASSTRTGGIYEQYF.